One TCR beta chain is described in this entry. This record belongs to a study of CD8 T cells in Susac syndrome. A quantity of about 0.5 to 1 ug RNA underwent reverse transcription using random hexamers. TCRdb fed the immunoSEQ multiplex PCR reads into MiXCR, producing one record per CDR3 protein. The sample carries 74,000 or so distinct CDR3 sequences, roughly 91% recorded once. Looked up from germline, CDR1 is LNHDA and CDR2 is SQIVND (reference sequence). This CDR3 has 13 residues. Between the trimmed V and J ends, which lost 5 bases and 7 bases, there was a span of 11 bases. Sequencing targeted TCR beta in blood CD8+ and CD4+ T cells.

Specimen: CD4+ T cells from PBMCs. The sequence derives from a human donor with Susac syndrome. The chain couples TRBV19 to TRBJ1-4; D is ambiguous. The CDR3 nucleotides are TGTGCCAGTAGTCCCCTGGGCGGTGAAAAACTGTTTTTT. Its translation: CASSPLGGEKLFF.